These 20 T cell receptor beta chains were all obtained from the same sample, sequenced in a study of post-analysis software for immune sequencing data. Regarding the study as a whole: With TRBV5-6, TRBV5-1 and TRBV20-1 included, 5 or 6 TRBV segments were more frequent in patients than in controls.

TCR beta cDNA libraries included unique molecular identifiers. Each CDR3 protein gets one entry after TCRdb re-called the PCR reads with MiXCR. Of 820,000 or so distinct CDR3 sequences listed, around 50% are singletons. The antigens these receptors bind are not known. Sequenced sample: blood. The receptors come from a girl aged 5-17 years with multiple sclerosis.

The chain recombines TRBV7-6 with TRBJ1-2, with 7 nucleotides matching TRBD1. The CDR3 is made up of 13 amino acids. Germline CDR1 is SGHVS and CDR2 is FNYEAQ. The V and J ends lost 4 bases and 7 bases, in that order; junction bases with no gene match: 6. CDR3 DNA sequence: TGTGCCAGCAGCTCGGGACAGTCGATTGGCTACACCTTC. It codes for CASSSGQSIGYTF. The whole variable domain, remainder taken from reference TRBV7-6 and TRBJ1-2, is GAGVSQSPRYKVTKRGQDVALRCDPISGHVSLYWYRQALGQGPEFLTYFNYEAQQDKSGLPNDRFSAERPEGSISTLTIQRTEQRDSAMYRCASSSGQSIGYTFGSGTRLTVV.

This clonotype was counted at least ten times. The rearrangement joins TRBV7-2 to TRBJ2-7; unclear D gene. Trimming removed 2 bases from V and 0 bases from J, with 5 bases in between. This CDR3 has 13 residues. The germline V gene encodes CDR1 SGHTA and CDR2 FQGNSA. The chain's CDR3 is CASSLRVSYEQYF. CDR3 nucleotide sequence: TGTGCCAGCAGCTTAAGGGTCTCCTACGAGCAGTACTTC.

The genes are TRBV20-1 and TRBJ2-1; a weak D match, TRBD2 (7 bases). Germline V gives CDR1 DFQATT, CDR2 SNEGSKA (reference sequence). With 1 base removed from V and 6 bases from J, the gap between germline ends came to 19 bases. The CDR3 length is 16 residues. In DNA, the CDR3 is TGCAGTGCTAGAGTCCCCAGGGGAGGGGTGGGCAATGAGCAGTTCTTC. Its translation is CSARVPRGGVGNEQFF.

This chain joins TRBV6-5 and TRBJ2-1, with D possibly TRBD2 on 6 matching bases. Trimming cost V 0 bases and J 10 bases, with 19 bases left between them. CDR3 length equals 16 residues. Germline CDR1 MNHEY, CDR2 SVGAGI. The CDR3, as DNA: TGTGCCAGCAGTTACTCGAAGGGACTCCCGTCGGCGGAGCAGTTCTTC. It encodes CASSYSKGLPSAEQFF.

The chain joins TRBV7-2 to TRBJ2-3; possible D gene TRBD2, 7 bases. Trimming removed 0 bases from V and 1 base from J, with 14 bases in between. This CDR3 is built from 17 residues. The germline V gene has CDR1 SGHTA and CDR2 FQGNSA. CDR3 DNA sequence: TGTGCCAGCAGCTTAGCTCTACGCGGGGGCGGCACAGATACGCAGTATTTT. It specifies CASSLALRGGGTDTQYF.

At least ten counts were recorded for this clonotype. The V call is TRBV12-3 or TRBV12-4, the J call TRBJ2-7; D is unresolved. The CDR3 is 11 amino acids. With 4 bases removed from V and 3 bases from J, the gap between germline ends came to 4 bases. The CDR3, as DNA: TGTGCCAGCAGTTCCATCTACGAGCAGTACTTC. Its translation: CASSSIYEQYF.

The V and J genes are TRBV29-1 and TRBJ1-2; 10 bases are a match to TRBD1. In germline, CDR1 is SQVTM, CDR2 ANQGSEA. The length of the CDR3 is 16 residues. V trimming: 3 bases; J trimming: 2 bases; junction bases outside the gene matches: 9. DNA for the CDR3: TGCAGCGTTGAGGGGAGGACAGGGGGATCAAACTATGGCTACACCTTC. It is translated as CSVEGRTGGSNYGYTF.

About this clonotype: The junction does not match germline at one end; this may be a read error. The CDR3 DNA reads TGTGCTAGCAGCTCCAAGGGACTAGTAAATGAGCAGTTCTTC. Its translation is CASSSKGLVNEQFF. The chain links TRBV7-7 to TRBJ2-1; TRBD2 aligns across 8 bases. Germline V lookup: CDR1 SSHAT, CDR2 FNYEAQ (reference sequence). This CDR3 contains 14 residues.

The rearrangement links TRBV4-1 to TRBJ2-7; TRBD1 aligns across 7 bases. Losses at the gene ends were 4 bases for V and 0 bases for J; bases not matched to a gene: 9. The CDR3 loop spans 16 amino acids. Looked up from germline, CDR1 is MGHRA and CDR2 is YSYEKL. CDR3 amino acids: CASSLLGQADSYEQYF. In DNA, the CDR3 is TGCGCCAGCAGCCTCCTAGGACAGGCAGACTCCTACGAGCAGTACTTC.

This clonotype was recorded once. J is TRBJ2-6 and V is TRBV7-9, with D perhaps being TRBD1 or TRBD2 (5 bases each). Per the germline V gene, CDR1 is SEHNR and CDR2 is FQNEAQ (reference sequence). The V gene lost 5 bases and the J gene lost 0 bases, with 17 bases spanning the gap. The CDR3 extends over 18 amino acids. CDR3 protein: CASSPVGPGFSGANVLTF. The CDR3 region has the DNA TGTGCCAGCAGCCCTGTGGGACCCGGATTCTCTGGGGCCAACGTCCTGACTTTC.

This chain joins TRBV7-6 and TRBJ2-5, with 14 bases fitting TRBD2. Germline V lookup: CDR1 SGHVS, CDR2 FNYEAQ. The V gene end was trimmed by 0 bases and the J gene end by 1 base; junction bases not matched to a gene: 10. The CDR3 is 20 residues long. The DNA of the CDR3 is TGTGCCAGCAGCTTAGCGGGTCCCGGGACTAGCGGGAGATTCCAAGAGACCCAGTACTTC. Translated, it gives CASSLAGPGTSGRFQETQYF.

The chain combines TRBV10-1 with TRBJ1-2, with 9 bases matching TRBD1. Germline V gene sequence: CDR1 WNHNN, CDR2 SYGVQD (reference sequence). V trimming: 5 bases; J trimming: 6 bases; junction bases outside the gene matches: 7. The length of the CDR3 is 14 residues. The CDR3 nucleotides are TGCGCCAGCAGTCCGCGGGACAGGGTCGATGGCTACACCTTC. This gives the protein CASSPRDRVDGYTF.

This chain links TRBV12-3 or TRBV12-4 with TRBJ2-1; TRBD2 matches 12 bases. V gave up 6 bases and J gave up 6 bases; unmatched junction bases: 21. This CDR3 has 20 amino acids. In nucleotides, the CDR3 is TGTGCCAGCAGACTTTCCCGACTAGCGGGGGTAACATCGACCCCCAATGAGCAGTTCTTC. Protein sequence: CASRLSRLAGVTSTPNEQFF.

This clonotype was seen more than once but under ten times. This chain links TRBV2 with TRBJ2-6; D is perhaps TRBD1 (5 bases). Germline V CDR1 and CDR2: SNHLY, FYNNEI. Trimming pared 4 bases from V and 0 bases from J, leaving 10 bases between. The CDR3 has 16 amino acids. The CDR3 nucleotides read TGTGCCAGCAGTGGGGGCTCCAGCTCTGGGGCCAACGTCCTGACTTTC. Its protein product is CASSGGSSSGANVLTF.

CDR3 amino acids: CASSLPPGQGSYEQYF. CDR3 nucleotide sequence: TGCGCCAGCAGTTTGCCGCCGGGACAGGGGTCCTACGAGCAGTACTTC. The gene calls are TRBV5-1 and TRBJ2-7; 10 nucleotides align to TRBD1. From germline, CDR1 is SGHRS and CDR2 YFSETQ. CDR3 size: 16 residues. Trimming cost V 5 bases and J 1 base; bases outside gene matches: 9.

The chain has TRBV20-1 and TRBJ2-4, with D perhaps matching TRBD1 or TRBD2 (6 bases each). Germline V gene lookup returns CDR1 DFQATT and CDR2 SNEGSKA (reference sequence). V was clipped by 1 base and J by 0 bases, with 16 bases between them. There are 17 residues in the CDR3. The CDR3 nucleotides read TGCAGTGCTAGAGCTGTCGGAGGGGGGCTAGCCAAAAACATTCAGTACTTC. Protein product: CSARAVGGGLAKNIQYF.

The rearrangement uses TRBV15 and TRBJ2-5, with TRBD2 identical over 7 bases. Germline loops: CDR1 LNHNV, CDR2 YYDKDF (reference sequence). V trimming: 0 bases; J trimming: 1 base; junction bases outside the gene matches: 2. CDR3 length: 15 residues. The CDR3 is CATSREGGGQETQYF. CDR3 nucleotides: TGTGCCACCAGCAGAGAAGGCGGGGGCCAAGAGACCCAGTACTTC.

The V gene is TRBV5-1, the J gene TRBJ2-1; TRBD2 aligns across 8 bases. CDR3 size: 16 residues. V lost 4 bases, J lost 5 bases, and 11 bases stayed unmatched. The germline V gene encodes CDR1 SGHRS and CDR2 YFSETQ. The CDR3 DNA reads as TGCGCCAGCAGCGATGCGGGGACTAGATCTCACAATGAGCAGTTCTTC. Translated, it gives CASSDAGTRSHNEQFF.

The rearrangement uses TRBV10-3 and TRBJ1-1; D ambiguous. V lost 3 bases and J lost 1, with 18 bases in between. CDR1 is ENHRY, CDR2 SYGVKD, per germline. This CDR3 contains 17 residues. The CDR3 here is CAISETGRSSGNTEAFF. CDR3 in DNA: TGTGCCATCAGTGAAACGGGCAGATCCTCAGGGAACACTGAAGCTTTCTTT.

Here the CDR3 reads CASRHDSYEQYF. As DNA, the CDR3 is TGTGCCAGCAGGCACGACAGTTACGAGCAGTACTTC. The rearrangement joins TRBV7-2 to TRBJ2-7, with a tentative D call TRBD1 (5 bases). CDR1 and CDR2 (germline): SGHTA, FQGNSA. Trimming removed 6 bases at V and 4 bases at J, with 10 bases between. The CDR3 totals 12 residues.